Included here is one TCR beta chain sequence, with context. The sample comes from a study of T cell changes during pregnancy in multiple sclerosis. This CDR3 region has 15 residues. The V gene's germline CDR1 is MNHEY and CDR2 SVGAGI. The V end was cut by 2 bases, the J end by 1 base, with 8 bases between. Clones were read by immunoSEQ multiplex PCR, and TCRdb kept only the in-frame ones, dropping some. The sample has about 34,000 clones, around nine tenths seen once. Here the sequenced sample was CD8+ T cells from peripheral blood mononuclear cells, taken before pregnancy. This chain links TRBV6-5 with TRBJ2-2; D call uncertain. This receptor was identified in a female donor with multiple sclerosis, enrolled in a pregnancy study. The CDR3 region is CASSYEPGNTGELFF. CDR3 DNA sequence: TGTGCCAGCAGTTACGAGCCCGGGAACACCGGGGAGCTGTTTTTT.